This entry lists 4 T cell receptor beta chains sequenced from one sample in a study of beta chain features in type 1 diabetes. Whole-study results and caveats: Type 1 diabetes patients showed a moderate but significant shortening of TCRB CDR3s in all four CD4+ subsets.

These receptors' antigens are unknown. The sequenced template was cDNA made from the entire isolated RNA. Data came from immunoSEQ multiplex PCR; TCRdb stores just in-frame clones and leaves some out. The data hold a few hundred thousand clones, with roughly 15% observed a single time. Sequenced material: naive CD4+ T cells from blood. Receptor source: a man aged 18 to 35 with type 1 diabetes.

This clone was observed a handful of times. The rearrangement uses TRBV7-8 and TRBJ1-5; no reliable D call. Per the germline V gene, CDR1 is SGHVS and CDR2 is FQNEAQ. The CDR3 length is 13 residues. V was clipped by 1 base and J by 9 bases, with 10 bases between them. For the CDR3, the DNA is TGTGCCAGCAGCTTAGACCGAAAGCTGCCCCAGCATTTT. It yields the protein CASSLDRKLPQHF.

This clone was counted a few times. The CDR3 coding sequence is TGTGCCTGGAGTGGGTTTGGACAGGGAGCTAATGAAAAACTGTTTTTT. It translates to CAWSGFGQGANEKLFF. The chain carries TRBV30 and TRBJ1-4; 8 bases line up with TRBD1. The germline CDR1 and CDR2 sequences are GTSNPN and SVGIG (reference sequence). The CDR3 is made up of 16 amino acids. V shed 1 base and J 3 bases; nucleotides not matched to a gene: 7.

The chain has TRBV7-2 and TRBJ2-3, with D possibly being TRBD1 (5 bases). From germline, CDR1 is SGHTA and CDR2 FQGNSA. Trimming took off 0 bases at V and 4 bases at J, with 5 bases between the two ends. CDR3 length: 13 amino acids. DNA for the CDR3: TGTGCCAGCAGCTTAGCAGGGGCAGATACGCAGTATTTT. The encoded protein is CASSLAGADTQYF.

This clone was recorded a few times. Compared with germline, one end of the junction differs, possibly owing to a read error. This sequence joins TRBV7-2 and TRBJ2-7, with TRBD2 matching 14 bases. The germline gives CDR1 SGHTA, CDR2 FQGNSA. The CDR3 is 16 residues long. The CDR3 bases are TGTGCCAGCAGCTCGATCCCCCCCGGGACTAGCGGGAGATATTCCTTC. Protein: CASSSIPPGTSGRYSF. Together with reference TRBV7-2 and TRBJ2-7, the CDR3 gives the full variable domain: GAGVSQSPSNKVTEKGKDVELRCDPISGHTALYWYRQSLGQGLEFLIYFQGNSAPDKSGLPSDRFSAERTGGSVSTLTIQRTQQEDSAVYLCASSSIPPGTSGRYSFGPGTRLTVT.